A single sample gave rise to the 31 T cell receptor beta chains below, sequenced in a study of T-cell reconstitution after alpha-beta-depleted transplantation in children. Researchers prepared the TCRbeta library using unique molecular identifiers, the study reports. MiXCR, applied by TCRdb to the PCR reads, yields one record per CDR3 protein. This sample carries fewer than 700,000 distinct CDR3 sequences, approximately 12% of them seen once, and the ten largest clones take 2.2%. The input for sequencing was PBMCs, mostly from graft donor cells, taken 360 days after TCRalphabeta/CD19-depleted stem cell transplant. These receptors were taken from a male patient under 18 who had a stem cell transplant for acute myeloid leukemia, so the T cells may come from the graft donor.

The CDR3 DNA reads TGTGCCACCCGGGGCTCGGGGACCGGGGAGCTGTTTTTT. The encoded protein is CATRGSGTGELFF. The genes are TRBV15 and TRBJ2-2; perhaps D is TRBD1 or TRBD2 (5 bases each). The CDR3 consists of 13 residues. With 8 bases removed from V and 5 bases from J, the gap between germline ends came to 12 bases. Germline values: CDR1 LNHNV, CDR2 YYDKDF (reference sequence). Variable domain in full (rest from reference TRBV15 and TRBJ2-2): DAMVIQNPRYQVTQFGKPVTLSCSQTLNHNVMYWYQQKSSQAPKLLFHYYDKDFNNEADTPDNFQSRRPNTSFCFLDIRSPGLGDTAMYLCATRGSGTGELFFGEGSRLTVL.

The chain links TRBV6-1 to TRBJ2-4, with TRBD1 matching over 8 bases. The junction had 10 bases not matched to a gene; V was cut back by 6 bases and J by 3 bases. CDR3 size: 16 residues. CDR1 and CDR2 (germline): MNHNS, SASEGT. CDR3 region: CASRSQGARDKNIQYF. Here the CDR3 DNA reads TGTGCCAGCAGATCCCAGGGGGCGCGGGACAAAAACATTCAGTACTTC.

This clonotype was recorded a few times. The chain uses TRBV5-1 and TRBJ2-3, with TRBD2 matching 8 bases. Germline CDR1 and CDR2: SGHRS and YFSETQ. The CDR3 sequence is 16 residues long. The V segment lost 0 bases and the J segment 6 bases; nucleotides outside the gene matches: 9. In nucleotides, the CDR3 is TGCGCCAGCAGCTTGGTACCAGCGGGAGCTGGGGATACGCAGTATTTT. This translates into CASSLVPAGAGDTQYF. The full variable domain, completed using reference TRBV5-1 and TRBJ2-3, is KAGVTQTPRYLIKTRGQQVTLSCSPISGHRSVSWYQQTPGQGLQFLFEYFSETQRNKGNFPGRFSGRQFSNSRSEMNVSTLELGDSALYLCASSLVPAGAGDTQYFGPGTRLTVL.

This clonotype came up a few times. The genes are TRBV11-3 and TRBJ2-1; no clear D. Deletions cut 2 bases from V and 0 bases from J, with 8 bases between. Germline V CDR1 and CDR2: SGHNT, YENEEA. The CDR3 sequence is 15 residues long. CDR3 amino acids: CASSLTPLSYNEQFF. The CDR3 coding sequence is TGTGCCAGCAGCTTAACGCCTCTCTCCTACAATGAGCAGTTCTTC.

This clonotype has just a few counts. The chain recombines TRBV20-1 with TRBJ2-4; TRBD2 aligns across 11 bases. After removal of 4 bases from V and 3 bases from J, the junction contained 8 bases not matched to a gene. In germline, CDR1 is DFQATT, CDR2 SNEGSKA (reference sequence). The length of the CDR3 is 16 residues. In DNA, the CDR3 is TGCAGTGCTACTCTCCTAGCGGGAGGTCTCAAAAACATTCAGTACTTC. Translating it yields CSATLLAGGLKNIQYF.

The rearrangement uses TRBV18 and TRBJ2-5, with D unresolved. The CDR3 is 15 residues long. Germline V gene lookup returns CDR1 KGHSH and CDR2 LQKENI. Trimming removed 3 bases at V and 0 bases at J, with 11 bases between. CDR3 nucleotides: TGTGCCAGCTCACCTGCAGGAACGTACCAAGAGACCCAGTACTTC. Its protein product is CASSPAGTYQETQYF.

Of note for this clonotype: A read error may explain this, as a much larger clone is one base away. This chain joins TRBV15 and TRBJ2-3; D uncertain. The CDR3 loop spans 15 amino acids. The germline V gene has CDR1 LNHNV and CDR2 YYDKDF (reference sequence). CDR3 sequence reads: CDTSSPVGSTDTQYF. The CDR3 nucleotides are TGTGACACCAGCAGTCCCGTAGGTAGCACAGATACGCAGTATTTT.

This clonotype was counted a few times. The chain employs TRBV20-1 and TRBJ2-1, with TRBD2 matching 10 bases. CDR3 length: 17 residues. V lost 6 bases and J lost 2; bases outside the gene matches: 13. Germline V gene sequence: CDR1 DFQATT, CDR2 SNEGSKA (reference sequence). CDR3 DNA sequence: TGCAGTGCCAATACTCTTAGCGGGAGGCTTACCTACAATGAGCAGTTCTTC. It codes for CSANTLSGRLTYNEQFF.

A few counts support this clonotype. The V gene is TRBV20-1, the J gene TRBJ1-4; weak D call: TRBD1 (5 bases). This CDR3 comprises 14 residues. With 0 bases removed from V and 10 bases from J, the gap between germline ends came to 15 bases. Germline loops: CDR1 DFQATT, CDR2 SNEGSKA (reference sequence). The CDR3 nucleotides are TGCAGTGCTAGAGATGCGGGACTCCCAGGAAAACTGTTTTTT. It yields the protein CSARDAGLPGKLFF.

The chain links TRBV20-1 to TRBJ2-7; 10 nucleotides agree with TRBD2. The germline CDR1 and CDR2 sequences are DFQATT and SNEGSKA (reference sequence). V was clipped by 0 bases and J by 0 bases; unmatched bases: 14. The CDR3 spans 19 residues. CDR3 in amino acids: CSAREALAGVPSSSYEQYF. In DNA form, the CDR3 reads TGCAGTGCTAGAGAGGCCCTAGCGGGAGTCCCATCGAGCTCCTACGAGCAGTACTTC.

This clonotype occurred a few times. The rearrangement links TRBV20-1 to TRBJ2-7, with 10 bases identical to TRBD1. The germline V gene has CDR1 DFQATT and CDR2 SNEGSKA (reference sequence). CDR3 length: 15 amino acids. J was trimmed by 4 bases and V by 5 bases; bases with no gene match: 11. CDR3: CSAAPPGTGAYEQYF. For the CDR3, the DNA is TGCAGTGCTGCCCCTCCCGGGACAGGGGCTTACGAGCAGTACTTC.

This rearrangement joins TRBV29-1 to TRBJ2-1; the D gene is possibly TRBD2 (5 bases). V shed 5 bases and J shed 11 bases, with 13 bases lying between them. This CDR3 has 11 residues. The germline gives CDR1 SQVTM, CDR2 ANQGSEA. The CDR3 bases are TGCAGCGTTCCCATGAGGGCCCAGCAGTTCTTC. Translation: CSVPMRAQQFF.

The chain employs TRBV27 and TRBJ2-2; 16 positions match TRBD2. The trim removed 6 bases at V and 3 bases at J, leaving 10 bases unmatched. This CDR3 is 19 amino acids long. Germline assignment: CDR1 MNHEY and CDR2 SMNVEV (reference sequence). The CDR3 DNA follows: TGTGCCAGCAGGCGTATCGGGACTAGCGGGAGGGCCGACACCGGGGAGCTGTTTTTT. Translating gives CASRRIGTSGRADTGELFF.

The chain couples TRBV9 to TRBJ2-2, with TRBD2 as a possible D gene (6 bases). The CDR3 spans 14 residues. From germline, CDR1 is SGDLS and CDR2 YYNGEE. The V and J ends lost 4 bases and 6 bases respectively, with 13 bases between them. The CDR3 DNA follows: TGTGCCAGCAGCCCTAGAGGAGGGCCCGGGGAGCTGTTTTTT. It yields the protein CASSPRGGPGELFF. The variable domain in full, with the rest retrieved from reference TRBV9 and TRBJ2-2, is DSGVTQTPKHLITATGQRVTLRCSPRSGDLSVYWYQQSLDQGLQFLIQYYNGEERAKGNILERFSAQQFPDLHSELNLSSLELGDSALYFCASSPRGGPGELFFGEGSRLTVL.

The chain combines TRBV6-5 with TRBJ1-1; weak D call: TRBD1 (5 bases). Deletions cut 5 bases from V and 6 bases from J, with 7 bases between. CDR1 MNHEY and CDR2 SVGAGI come from the germline V gene. CDR3 length equals 11 residues. CDR3 protein: CASSQGPEAFF. The CDR3 DNA follows: TGTGCCAGCAGTCAGGGACCTGAAGCTTTCTTT.

The chain joins TRBV29-1 to TRBJ2-7; 7 bases map to TRBD1. There are 13 residues in the CDR3. The germline CDR1 and CDR2 sequences are SQVTM and ANQGSEA. V lost 7 bases and J lost 0; bases outside the gene matches: 6. The CDR3 DNA reads TGCAGCGGCCGGGACAGAGGCTCCTACGAGCAGTACTTC. This gives the protein CSGRDRGSYEQYF.

The chain combines TRBV7-2 with TRBJ2-5; 7 positions agree with TRBD2. Germline V gives CDR1 SGHTA, CDR2 FQGNSA. The CDR3 sequence is 16 residues long. Trimming at V came to 3 bases and at J to 5 bases, leaving 12 bases not matched to a gene. DNA for the CDR3: TGTGCCAGCAGCTTGATCAAGGGCGGGAGTGGGGAGACCCAGTACTTC. Its protein product is CASSLIKGGSGETQYF.

This clonotype was observed at least ten times. The genes are TRBV20-1 and TRBJ2-2; 10 bases fit TRBD1. J lost 5 bases, V lost 6 bases, and 3 bases had no gene match. The CDR3 totals 13 residues. Germline V CDR1 and CDR2: DFQATT, SNEGSKA (reference sequence). Here the CDR3 DNA reads TGCAGTGCCGGACAGGGGGGGACCGGGGAGCTGTTTTTT. Its translation: CSAGQGGTGELFF.

The chain recombines TRBV20-1 with TRBJ2-3; D is ambiguous. The germline V gene encodes CDR1 DFQATT and CDR2 SNEGSKA (reference sequence). There are 11 residues in the CDR3. V dropped 2 bases and J dropped 1 base, with 1 base sitting between them. The CDR3: CSARRTDTQYF. The DNA for the CDR3 is TGCAGTGCTAGACGCACAGATACGCAGTATTTT.

This clonotype was detected a few times. This chain joins TRBV28 and TRBJ1-5, with D unclear. Germline loops: CDR1 MDHEN, CDR2 SYDVKM. The CDR3 totals 16 residues. Trimming removed 0 bases from V and 9 bases from J, with 18 bases in between. CDR3 amino acids: CASSLWVRVGKGPQHF. In DNA form, the CDR3 reads TGTGCCAGCAGTTTATGGGTCCGTGTGGGTAAGGGGCCCCAGCATTTT.

The rearrangement joins TRBV27 to TRBJ2-1; no firm D call. Germline-derived CDR1 and CDR2 are MNHEY and SMNVEV (reference sequence). The V end lost 3 bases, the J end lost 0 bases, and 15 bases lay between the germline ends. The CDR3 has 17 residues. CDR3 residues: CASSFEFPSSSYNEQFF. The CDR3, as DNA: TGTGCCAGCAGTTTCGAGTTCCCATCCAGCTCCTACAATGAGCAGTTCTTC.

This clonotype turned up a few times. The V and J genes are TRBV9 and TRBJ2-7, with D unclear. Germline loops: CDR1 SGDLS, CDR2 YYNGEE. The CDR3 covers 13 residues. V lost 4 bases and J lost 7, with 15 bases in between. In nucleotides, the CDR3 is TGTGCCAGCAGCAATGGACCTTTGGGGGAGCAGTACTTC. Amino acids: CASSNGPLGEQYF. The full variable domain, in which reference TRBV9 and TRBJ2-7 provide the parts outside the CDR3, is DSGVTQTPKHLITATGQRVTLRCSPRSGDLSVYWYQQSLDQGLQFLIQYYNGEERAKGNILERFSAQQFPDLHSELNLSSLELGDSALYFCASSNGPLGEQYFGPGTRLTVT.

This clonotype was detected many times. The CDR3 loop is CSVEQGVSDEQYF. In DNA form, the CDR3 reads TGCAGCGTTGAGCAGGGGGTGTCAGACGAGCAGTACTTC. The chain carries TRBV29-1 and TRBJ2-7; TRBD1 aligns across 7 bases. Trimming cost V 3 bases and J 5 bases; bases outside gene matches: 7. The CDR3 consists of 13 residues. In germline, CDR1 is SQVTM, CDR2 ANQGSEA.

This clonotype was counted between two and nine times. The CDR3 here is CASSPRRGTEAFF. In DNA, the CDR3 is TGTGCCAGCAGCCCAAGAAGGGGGACTGAAGCTTTCTTT. The V gene is TRBV21-1, the J gene TRBJ1-1; the D call in the table, TRBD1, was not verified against the DNA. TRBV21-1 is shown as a pseudogene. This CDR3 is 13 amino acids long.

This sequence joins TRBV7-2 and TRBJ2-5, with D possibly being TRBD2 (5 bases). The V gene lost 1 base and the J gene lost 2 bases, with 11 bases spanning the gap. The CDR3 has 15 amino acids. Germline V gene lookup returns CDR1 SGHTA and CDR2 FQGNSA. In nucleotides, the CDR3 is TGTGCCAGCAGCTTAGGAGCGCGGGCTCAAGAGACCCAGTACTTC. Translation gives CASSLGARAQETQYF.

The rearrangement uses TRBV4-3 and TRBJ2-7; TRBD2 agrees at 9 bases. With V trimmed by 0 bases and J by 4 bases, 7 bases remained unmatched. Germline loops: CDR1 LGHNA, CDR2 YSLEER. CDR3 size: 16 residues. Here the CDR3 DNA reads TGCGCCAGCAGCCAAGATGGGGCGGGAGGGCTGTACGAGCAGTACTTC. Translation: CASSQDGAGGLYEQYF.

The chain has TRBV13 and TRBJ1-1; 7 positions agree with TRBD1. After removal of 4 bases from V and 1 base from J, the junction contained 9 bases not matched to a gene. This CDR3 has 16 residues. Germline V gives CDR1 PRHDT, CDR2 FYEKMQ (reference sequence). Written as DNA, the CDR3 is TGTGCCAGCAGCTCTTCTCGACAGGGCCCGAACACTGAAGCTTTCTTT. It is translated as CASSSSRQGPNTEAFF.

This clonotype was picked up a small number of times. This chain joins TRBV20-1 and TRBJ2-1; possible D gene TRBD2, 5 bases. Per the germline V gene, CDR1 is DFQATT and CDR2 is SNEGSKA (reference sequence). V lost 6 bases and J 1 base, leaving 10 bases between the germline ends. There are 13 residues in the CDR3. Here the CDR3 reads CSAQRASYNEQFF. CDR3 in DNA: TGCAGTGCCCAGAGGGCTTCCTACAATGAGCAGTTCTTC.

This clonotype was counted many times. This chain joins TRBV5-5 and TRBJ2-1; 9 bases map to TRBD2. V lost 3 bases to trimming and J lost 4 bases; unmatched junction nucleotides: 8. CDR3 length: 16 residues. Per the germline V gene, CDR1 is SGHKS and CDR2 is YYEKEE (reference sequence). CDR3 DNA: TGTGCCAGCAGCTGGTATAGCGGGGGCGCTTACAATGAGCAGTTCTTC. It is translated as CASSWYSGGAYNEQFF.

In this sample, this clonotype turned up a few times. V and J are TRBV20-1 and TRBJ2-5; D gene uncertain. CDR3 length: 13 residues. V was pared by 3 bases and J by 5 bases, with 13 bases between. CDR1 DFQATT and CDR2 SNEGSKA come from the germline V gene (reference sequence). The chain's CDR3 is CSASGSSSETQYF. The CDR3 region has the DNA TGCAGTGCTAGTGGGTCGTCCTCCGAGACCCAGTACTTC.

About this clonotype itself: At one end the junction does not follow the germline gene, possibly because of a read error. V usage is TRBV7-7 and J usage is TRBJ2-1; D might be TRBD1 (5 bases). Germline-derived CDR1 and CDR2 are SSHAT and FNYEAQ (reference sequence). The CDR3 extends over 15 amino acids. CDR3 sequence: CASSARQSSYNEQFF. The DNA of the CDR3 is TGTGCTAGCAGCGCCAGACAGAGCTCCTACAATGAGCAGTTCTTC.